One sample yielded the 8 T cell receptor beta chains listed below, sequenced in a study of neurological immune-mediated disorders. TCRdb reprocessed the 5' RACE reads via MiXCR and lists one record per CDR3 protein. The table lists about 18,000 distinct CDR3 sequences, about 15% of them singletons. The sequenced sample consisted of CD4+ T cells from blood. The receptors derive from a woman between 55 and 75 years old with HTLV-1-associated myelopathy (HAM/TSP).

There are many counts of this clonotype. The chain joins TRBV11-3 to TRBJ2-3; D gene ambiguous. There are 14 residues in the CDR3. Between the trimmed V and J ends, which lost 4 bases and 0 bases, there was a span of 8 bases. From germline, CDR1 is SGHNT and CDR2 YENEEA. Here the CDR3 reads CASSSQASTDTQYF. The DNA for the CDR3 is TGTGCCAGCAGCTCACAAGCTAGCACAGATACGCAGTATTTT.

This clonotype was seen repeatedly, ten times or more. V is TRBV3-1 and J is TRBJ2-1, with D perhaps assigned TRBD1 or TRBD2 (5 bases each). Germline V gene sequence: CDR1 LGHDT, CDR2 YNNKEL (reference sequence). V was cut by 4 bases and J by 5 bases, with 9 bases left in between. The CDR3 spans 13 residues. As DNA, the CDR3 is TGTGCCAGCAGCCGGGGACGAAACAATGAGCAGTTCTTC. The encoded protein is CASSRGRNNEQFF.

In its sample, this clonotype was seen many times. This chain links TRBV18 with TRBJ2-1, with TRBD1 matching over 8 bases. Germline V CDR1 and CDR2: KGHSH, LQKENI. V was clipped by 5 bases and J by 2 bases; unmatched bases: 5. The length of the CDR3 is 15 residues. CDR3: CASSVGQGPYNEQFF. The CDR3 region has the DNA TGTGCCAGCTCAGTAGGACAGGGACCCTACAATGAGCAGTTCTTC.

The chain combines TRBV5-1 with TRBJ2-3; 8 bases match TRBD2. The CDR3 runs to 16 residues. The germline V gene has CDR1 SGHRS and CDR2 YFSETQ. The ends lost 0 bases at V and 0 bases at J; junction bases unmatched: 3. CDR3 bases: TGCGCCAGCAGCTTGGAAGGCGGGGGGAGCACAGATACGCAGTATTTT. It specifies CASSLEGGGSTDTQYF.

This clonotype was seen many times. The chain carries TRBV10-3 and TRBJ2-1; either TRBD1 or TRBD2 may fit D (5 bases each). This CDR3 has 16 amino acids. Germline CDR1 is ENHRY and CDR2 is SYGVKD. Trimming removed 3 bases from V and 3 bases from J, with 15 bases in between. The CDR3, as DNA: TGTGCCATCAGTGAAACGGAGTTGGGGGACTACAATGAGCAGTTCTTC. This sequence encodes CAISETELGDYNEQFF.

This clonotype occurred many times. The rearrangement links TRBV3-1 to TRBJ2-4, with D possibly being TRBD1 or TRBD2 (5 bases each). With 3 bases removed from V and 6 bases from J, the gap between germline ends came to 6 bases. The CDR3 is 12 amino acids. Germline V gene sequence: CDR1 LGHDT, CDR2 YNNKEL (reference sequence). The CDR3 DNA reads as TGTGCCAGCAGCCAGGGACCAAACATTCAGTACTTC. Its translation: CASSQGPNIQYF.

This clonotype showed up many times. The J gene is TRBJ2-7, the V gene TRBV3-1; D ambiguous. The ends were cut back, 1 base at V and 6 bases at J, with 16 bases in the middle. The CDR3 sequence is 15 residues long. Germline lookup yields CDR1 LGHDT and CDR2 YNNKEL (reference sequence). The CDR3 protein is CASSQGQAPLIEQYF. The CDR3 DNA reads TGTGCCAGCAGCCAAGGGCAGGCGCCGCTTATCGAGCAGTACTTC.

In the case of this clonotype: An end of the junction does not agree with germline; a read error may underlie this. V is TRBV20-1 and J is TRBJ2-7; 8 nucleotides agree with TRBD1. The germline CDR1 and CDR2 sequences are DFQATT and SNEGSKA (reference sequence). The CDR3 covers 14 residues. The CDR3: CSAGGQGISYEQYF. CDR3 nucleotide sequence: TGTAGTGCTGGCGGACAGGGAATTAGCTACGAGCAGTACTTC.